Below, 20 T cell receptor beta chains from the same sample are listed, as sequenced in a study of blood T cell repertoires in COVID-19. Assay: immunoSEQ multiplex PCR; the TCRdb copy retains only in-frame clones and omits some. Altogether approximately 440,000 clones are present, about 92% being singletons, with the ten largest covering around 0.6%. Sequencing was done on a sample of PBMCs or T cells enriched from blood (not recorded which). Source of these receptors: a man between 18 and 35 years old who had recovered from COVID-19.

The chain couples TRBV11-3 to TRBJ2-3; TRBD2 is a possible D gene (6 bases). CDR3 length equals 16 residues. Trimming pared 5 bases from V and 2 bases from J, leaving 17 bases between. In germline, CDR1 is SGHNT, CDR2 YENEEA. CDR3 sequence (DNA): TGTGCCAGCAGCCTCCCCATAGGACTAACCACAGATACGCAGTATTTT. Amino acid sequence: CASSLPIGLTTDTQYF.

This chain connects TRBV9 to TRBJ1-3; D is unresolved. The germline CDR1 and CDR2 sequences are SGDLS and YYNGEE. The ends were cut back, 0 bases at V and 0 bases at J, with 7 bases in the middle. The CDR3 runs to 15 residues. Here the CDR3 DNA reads TGTGCCAGCAGCGTAGAGTCTAGCTCTGGAAACACCATATATTTT. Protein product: CASSVESSSGNTIYF.

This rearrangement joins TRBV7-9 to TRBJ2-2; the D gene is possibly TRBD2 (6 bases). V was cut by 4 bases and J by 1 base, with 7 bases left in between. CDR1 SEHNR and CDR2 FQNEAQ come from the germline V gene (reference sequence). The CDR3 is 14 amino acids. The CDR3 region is CASSSGRNTGELFF. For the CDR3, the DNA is TGTGCCAGCAGCTCCGGGAGGAACACCGGGGAGCTGTTTTTT.

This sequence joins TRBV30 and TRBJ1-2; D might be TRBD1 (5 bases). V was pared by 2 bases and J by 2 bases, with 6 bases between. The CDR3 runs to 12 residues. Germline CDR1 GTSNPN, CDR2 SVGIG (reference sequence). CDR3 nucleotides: TGTGCCTGGAGTAAGGGGAACTATGGCTACACCTTC. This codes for CAWSKGNYGYTF.

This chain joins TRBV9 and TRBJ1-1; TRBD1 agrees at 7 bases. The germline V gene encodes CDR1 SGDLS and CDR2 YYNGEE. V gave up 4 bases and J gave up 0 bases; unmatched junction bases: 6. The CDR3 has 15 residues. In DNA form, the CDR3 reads TGTGCCAGCAGCCTGGGACAGCCTATGAACACTGAAGCTTTCTTT. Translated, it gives CASSLGQPMNTEAFF.

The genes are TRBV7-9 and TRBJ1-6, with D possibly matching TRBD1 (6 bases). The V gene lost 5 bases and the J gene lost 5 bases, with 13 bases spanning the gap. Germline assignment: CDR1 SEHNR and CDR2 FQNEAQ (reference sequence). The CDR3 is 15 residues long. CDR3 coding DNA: TGTGCCAGCAGCCCGACAGGAATCGATAATTCACCCCTCCACTTT. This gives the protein CASSPTGIDNSPLHF. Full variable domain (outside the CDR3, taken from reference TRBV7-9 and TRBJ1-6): DTGVSQNPRHKITKRGQNVTFRCDPISEHNRLYWYRQTLGQGPEFLTYFQNEAQLEKSRLLSDRFSAERPKGSFSTLEIQRTEQGDSAMYLCASSPTGIDNSPLHFGNGTRLTVT.

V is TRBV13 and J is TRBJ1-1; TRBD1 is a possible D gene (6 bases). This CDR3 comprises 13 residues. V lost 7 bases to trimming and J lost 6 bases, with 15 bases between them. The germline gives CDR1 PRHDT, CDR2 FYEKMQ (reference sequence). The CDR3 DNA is TGTGCCAGCACACGGGGGGCAGGGTCTGAAGCTTTCTTT. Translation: CASTRGAGSEAFF.

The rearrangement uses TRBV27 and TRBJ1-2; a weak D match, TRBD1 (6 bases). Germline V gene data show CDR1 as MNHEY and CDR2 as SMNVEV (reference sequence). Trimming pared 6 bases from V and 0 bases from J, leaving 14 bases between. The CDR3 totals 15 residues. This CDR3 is CASRYAGAANYGYTF. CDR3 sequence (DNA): TGTGCCAGCAGATACGCGGGGGCAGCTAACTATGGCTACACCTTC.

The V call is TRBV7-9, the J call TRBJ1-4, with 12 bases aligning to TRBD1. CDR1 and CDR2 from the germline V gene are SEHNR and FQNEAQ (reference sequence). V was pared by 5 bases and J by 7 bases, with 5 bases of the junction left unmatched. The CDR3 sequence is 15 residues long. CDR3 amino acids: CASSAGTGGGEKLFF. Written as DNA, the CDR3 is TGTGCCAGCAGCGCCGGGACAGGGGGCGGTGAAAAACTGTTTTTT.

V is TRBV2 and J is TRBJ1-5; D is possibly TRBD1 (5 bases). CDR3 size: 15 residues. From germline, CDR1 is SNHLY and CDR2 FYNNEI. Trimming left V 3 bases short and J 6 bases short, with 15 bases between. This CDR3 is CASSDRGRVGQPQHF. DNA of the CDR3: TGTGCCAGCAGTGATCGGGGGAGGGTCGGTCAGCCCCAGCATTTT.

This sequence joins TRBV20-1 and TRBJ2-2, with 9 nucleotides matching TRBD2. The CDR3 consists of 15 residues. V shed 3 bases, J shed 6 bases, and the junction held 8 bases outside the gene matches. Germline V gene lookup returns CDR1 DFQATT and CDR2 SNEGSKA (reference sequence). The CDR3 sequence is CSASLLAGRSGELFF. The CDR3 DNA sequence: TGCAGTGCTAGTCTCCTAGCGGGGAGGTCCGGGGAGCTGTTTTTT.

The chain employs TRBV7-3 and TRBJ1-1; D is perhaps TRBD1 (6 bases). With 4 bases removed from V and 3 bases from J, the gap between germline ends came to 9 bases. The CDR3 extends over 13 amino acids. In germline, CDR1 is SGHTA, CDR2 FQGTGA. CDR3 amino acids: CASSYSGDTEAFF. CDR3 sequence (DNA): TGTGCCAGCAGCTATTCAGGGGACACTGAAGCTTTCTTT.

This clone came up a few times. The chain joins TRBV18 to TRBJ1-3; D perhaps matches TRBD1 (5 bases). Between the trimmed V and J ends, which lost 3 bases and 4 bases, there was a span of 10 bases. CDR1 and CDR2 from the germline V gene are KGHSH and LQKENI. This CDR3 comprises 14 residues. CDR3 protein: CASSPWQGGNTIYF. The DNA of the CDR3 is TGTGCCAGCTCACCTTGGCAGGGAGGAAACACCATATATTTT.

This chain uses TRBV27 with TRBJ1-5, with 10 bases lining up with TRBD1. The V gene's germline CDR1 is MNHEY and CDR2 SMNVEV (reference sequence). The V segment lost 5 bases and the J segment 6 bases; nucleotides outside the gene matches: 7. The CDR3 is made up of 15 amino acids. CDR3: CASSPTGQGIQPQHF. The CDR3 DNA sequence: TGTGCCAGCAGTCCAACGGGACAGGGGATTCAGCCCCAGCATTTT.

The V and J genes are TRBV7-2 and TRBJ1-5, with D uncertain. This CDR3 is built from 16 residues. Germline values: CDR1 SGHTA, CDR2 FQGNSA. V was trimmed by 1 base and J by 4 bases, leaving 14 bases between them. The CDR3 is CASSLDGLELNQPQHF. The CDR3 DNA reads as TGTGCCAGCAGCTTAGACGGCCTGGAGCTTAATCAGCCCCAGCATTTT.

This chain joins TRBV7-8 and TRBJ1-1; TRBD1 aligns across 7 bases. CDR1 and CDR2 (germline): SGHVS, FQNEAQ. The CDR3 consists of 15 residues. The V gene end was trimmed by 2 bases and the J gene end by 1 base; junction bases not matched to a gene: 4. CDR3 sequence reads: CASSLSYRGNTEAFF. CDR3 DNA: TGTGCCAGCAGCTTAAGTTACAGGGGGAACACTGAAGCTTTCTTT.

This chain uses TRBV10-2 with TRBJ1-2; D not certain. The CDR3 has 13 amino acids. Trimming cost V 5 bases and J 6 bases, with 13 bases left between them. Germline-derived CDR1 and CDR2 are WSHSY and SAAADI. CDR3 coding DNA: TGCGCCAGCAGTCGCGGGGATTATGATGGCTACACCTTC. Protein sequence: CASSRGDYDGYTF.

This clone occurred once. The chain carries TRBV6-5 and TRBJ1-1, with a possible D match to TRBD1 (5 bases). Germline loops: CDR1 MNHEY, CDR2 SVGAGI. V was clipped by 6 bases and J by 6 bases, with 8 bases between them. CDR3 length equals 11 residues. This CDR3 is CASSQGSEAFF. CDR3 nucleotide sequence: TGTGCCAGCAGCCAGGGTTCTGAAGCTTTCTTT.

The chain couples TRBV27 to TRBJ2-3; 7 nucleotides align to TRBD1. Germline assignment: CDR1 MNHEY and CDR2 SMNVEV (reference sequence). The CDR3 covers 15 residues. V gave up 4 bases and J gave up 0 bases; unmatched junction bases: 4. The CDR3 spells CASSSTGFSTDTQYF. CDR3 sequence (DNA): TGTGCCAGCAGTTCGACAGGGTTCAGCACAGATACGCAGTATTTT.

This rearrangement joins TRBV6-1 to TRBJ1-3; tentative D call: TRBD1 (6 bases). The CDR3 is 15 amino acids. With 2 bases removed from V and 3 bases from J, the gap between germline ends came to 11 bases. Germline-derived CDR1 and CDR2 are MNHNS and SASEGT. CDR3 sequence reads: CASSELGAFGNTIYF. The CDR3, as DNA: TGTGCCAGCAGTGAACTGGGGGCGTTTGGAAACACCATATATTTT.